Below, 15 T cell receptor beta chains from the same sample are listed, as sequenced in a study of early T cells in non-severe SARS-CoV-2 infection. TCRdb itself ran the 5' RACE reads through MiXCR, one entry per CDR3 protein. The profile shows some 53,000 distinct CDR3 sequences, around 8% of them singletons. The sequenced sample was whole blood. The receptors come from an adult who was a healthcare worker with PCR-confirmed SARS-CoV-2 infection or an uninfected control (not recorded which).

V gene TRBV11-2 combines with J gene TRBJ2-7; D gene uncertain. V was pared by 1 base and J by 4 bases, with 8 bases between. The CDR3 is made up of 13 amino acids. The germline V gene has CDR1 SGHAT and CDR2 FQNNGV. Here the CDR3 reads CASSLGVEYEQYF. The CDR3, as DNA: TGTGCCAGCAGCTTAGGGGTCGAATACGAGCAGTACTTC.

The rearrangement uses TRBV9 and TRBJ2-1; TRBD2 matches 13 bases. The ends lost 4 bases at V and 5 bases at J; junction bases unmatched: 9. This CDR3 has 17 residues. The V gene's germline CDR1 is SGDLS and CDR2 YYNGEE. As DNA, the CDR3 is TGTGCCAGCAGCAGCTACGTGACTAGCGGGAGGAACAATGAGCAGTTCTTC. Amino acid sequence: CASSSYVTSGRNNEQFF.

This clonotype was picked up a small number of times. V and J are TRBV7-2 and TRBJ1-1; D unresolved. The germline CDR1 and CDR2 sequences are SGHTA and FQGNSA. Trimming took off 1 base at V and 3 bases at J, with 9 bases between the two ends. The CDR3 is made up of 14 amino acids. The CDR3 sequence: CASSLVPGHTEAFF. In nucleotides, the CDR3 is TGTGCCAGCAGCTTAGTTCCGGGCCACACTGAAGCTTTCTTT.

This clonotype came up many times. As DNA, the CDR3 is TGTGCCAGCAGCCTAAGTTCAGTGGAGACCCAGTACTTC. It encodes CASSLSSVETQYF. The chain has TRBV7-3 and TRBJ2-5; D not resolved. This CDR3 contains 13 residues. Germline V lookup: CDR1 SGHTA, CDR2 FQGTGA. V was clipped by 5 bases and J by 5 bases, with 12 bases between them.

There are many counts of this clonotype. The chain carries TRBV5-1 and TRBJ1-4; TRBD1 might be the D (5 bases). V dropped 0 bases and J dropped 7 bases, with 10 bases sitting between them. The V gene's germline CDR1 is SGHRS and CDR2 YFSETQ. The CDR3 has 14 amino acids. Here the CDR3 DNA reads TGCGCCAGCAGCTTGGGTTGGGGCGCTGAAAAACTGTTTTTT. Translation gives CASSLGWGAEKLFF.

V is TRBV6-5 and J is TRBJ2-3; D uncertain. This CDR3 is built from 11 residues. CDR1 and CDR2 (germline): MNHEY, SVGAGI. With 2 bases removed from V and 6 bases from J, the gap between germline ends came to 3 bases. The CDR3 reads CASSYKDTQYF. Written as DNA, the CDR3 is TGTGCCAGCAGTTACAAGGATACGCAGTATTTT.

Ten or more counts support this clonotype. V and J are TRBV7-9 and TRBJ2-7; 9 bases align to TRBD2. Germline V lookup: CDR1 SEHNR, CDR2 FQNEAQ (reference sequence). The CDR3 covers 13 residues. V was clipped by 5 bases and J by 2 bases; unmatched bases: 1. The CDR3 is CASSRGRAYEQYF. The CDR3 bases are TGTGCCAGCAGCCGCGGGAGGGCCTACGAGCAGTACTTC.

In this sample, this clonotype turned up many times. The rearrangement links TRBV4-3 to TRBJ1-5, with D unclear. Per the germline V gene, CDR1 is LGHNA and CDR2 is YSLEER. CDR3 length equals 14 residues. Trimming pared 0 bases from V and 3 bases from J, leaving 6 bases between. The CDR3 coding sequence is TGCGCCAGCAGCCAAGAGGGAAACAATCAGCCCCAGCATTTT. Residues: CASSQEGNNQPQHF.

This clonotype occurred a few times. The chain joins TRBV25-1 to TRBJ2-7; D gene uncertain. In germline, CDR1 is MGHDK, CDR2 SYGVNS. The CDR3 runs to 14 residues. V was cut by 3 bases and J by 1 base, with 10 bases left in between. This CDR3 reads CASSELEQSYEQYF. In DNA, the CDR3 is TGTGCCAGCAGTGAGTTAGAACAGTCCTACGAGCAGTACTTC.

Only a few counts were recorded for this clonotype. As DNA, the CDR3 is TGCGCCAGCAGCCAAGACCTCCGGGGAGTTGGGACAGATACGCAGTATTTT. Translating gives CASSQDLRGVGTDTQYF. The chain has TRBV4-3 and TRBJ2-3; D perhaps matches TRBD2 (5 bases). V gave up 0 bases and J gave up 3 bases, with 16 bases separating them. Germline V lookup: CDR1 LGHNA, CDR2 YSLEER. The CDR3 has 17 residues.

The V gene is TRBV28, the J gene TRBJ1-5; the D gene is possibly TRBD1 (6 bases). In germline, CDR1 is MDHEN, CDR2 SYDVKM. The CDR3 has 14 amino acids. V lost 10 bases and J 7 bases, leaving 20 bases between the germline ends. CDR3 sequence (DNA): TGTGCCATCCTAAGGTCAGGGGCCCGGCAGCCCCAGCATTTT. Translation gives CAILRSGARQPQHF.

Ten or more counts support this clonotype. The chain carries TRBV7-2 and TRBJ2-7, with 10 bases aligning to TRBD1. Germline V gene data show CDR1 as SGHTA and CDR2 as FQGNSA. There are 14 residues in the CDR3. The junction had 5 bases not matched to a gene; V was cut back by 7 bases and J by 2 bases. The CDR3 nucleotides read TGTGCCAGCAACGACGGGACAGGGGCCTACGAGCAGTACTTC. Protein product: CASNDGTGAYEQYF. The whole variable domain, filled in from reference TRBV7-2 and TRBJ2-7, reads GAGVSQSPSNKVTEKGKDVELRCDPISGHTALYWYRQSLGQGLEFLIYFQGNSAPDKSGLPSDRFSAERTGGSVSTLTIQRTQQEDSAVYLCASNDGTGAYEQYFGPGTRLTVT.

Many counts were recorded for this clonotype. The chain combines TRBV27 with TRBJ2-7; 9 positions match TRBD1. Germline V gives CDR1 MNHEY, CDR2 SMNVEV (reference sequence). With V trimmed by 5 bases and J by 2 bases, 7 bases remained unmatched. The CDR3 extends over 15 amino acids. The CDR3 DNA is TGTGCCAGCAGTCCCGGCGGGACAGGGACCTACGAGCAGTACTTC. It is translated as CASSPGGTGTYEQYF.

The table lists this clonotype with a few counts. The chain carries TRBV11-3 and TRBJ2-5, with a tentative D call TRBD2 (5 bases). The germline gives CDR1 SGHNT, CDR2 YENEEA. CDR3 length: 14 residues. V dropped 4 bases and J dropped 0 bases, with 9 bases sitting between them. CDR3: CASSSRLNQETQYF. CDR3 bases: TGTGCCAGCAGCTCCCGACTAAACCAAGAGACCCAGTACTTC.

This clonotype was seen ten or more times. The genes are TRBV10-3 and TRBJ2-4; TRBD1 might be the D (6 bases). There are 17 residues in the CDR3. CDR1 ENHRY and CDR2 SYGVKD come from the germline V gene. V lost 0 bases to trimming and J lost 0 bases, with 12 bases between them. The CDR3 sequence: CAISESGTGLAKNIQYF. The CDR3 region has the DNA TGTGCCATCAGTGAGTCCGGTACAGGGCTAGCCAAAAACATTCAGTACTTC.